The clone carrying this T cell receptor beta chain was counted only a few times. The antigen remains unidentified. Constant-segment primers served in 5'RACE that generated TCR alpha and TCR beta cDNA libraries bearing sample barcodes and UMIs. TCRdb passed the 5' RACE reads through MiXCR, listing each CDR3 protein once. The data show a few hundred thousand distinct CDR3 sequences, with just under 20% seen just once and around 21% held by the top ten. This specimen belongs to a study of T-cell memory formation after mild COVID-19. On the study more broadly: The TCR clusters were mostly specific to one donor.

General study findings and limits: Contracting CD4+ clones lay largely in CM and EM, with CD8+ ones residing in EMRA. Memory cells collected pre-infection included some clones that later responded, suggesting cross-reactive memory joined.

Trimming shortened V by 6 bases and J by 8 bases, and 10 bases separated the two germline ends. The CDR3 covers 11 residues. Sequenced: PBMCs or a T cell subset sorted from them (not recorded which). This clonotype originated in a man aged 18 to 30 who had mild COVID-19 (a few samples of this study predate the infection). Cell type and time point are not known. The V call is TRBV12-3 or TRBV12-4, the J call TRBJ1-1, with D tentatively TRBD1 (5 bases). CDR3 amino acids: CASSLGAEAFF. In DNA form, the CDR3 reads TGTGCCAGCAGCCTAGGGGCGGAAGCTTTCTTT.